The 23 T cell receptor beta chains given below trace back to one sample, sequenced in a study of technical replicates of blood from a handful of donors. Method: immunoSEQ multiplex PCR; TCRdb's copy keeps in-frame clones and lacks some. Of about 50,000 clones listed, approximately 90% are singletons. Sequenced sample: PBMCs. These receptors were taken from a human donor in good health. Some clones in this sample may be carry-over from other donors' samples.

The chain has TRBV5-6 and TRBJ1-1; 11 bases are a match to TRBD1. J gave up 4 bases and V 4 bases, and 6 bases lay outside the gene matches. The CDR3 has 15 amino acids. From germline, CDR1 is SGHDT and CDR2 YYEEEE. In DNA form, the CDR3 reads TGTGCCAGCAGCGTAGCCGGGACAGGGGGCACTGAAGCTTTCTTT. Translating gives CASSVAGTGGTEAFF.

The chain is built from TRBV5-1 and TRBJ1-5; D gene uncertain. CDR1 is SGHRS, CDR2 YFSETQ, per germline. The CDR3 is 13 residues long. Trimming took off 1 base at V and 0 bases at J, with 2 bases between the two ends. This CDR3 is CASSLHSNQPQHF. The CDR3 nucleotides read TGCGCCAGCAGCTTGCATAGCAATCAGCCCCAGCATTTT.

The chain recombines TRBV30 with TRBJ2-7; 8 bases are shared with TRBD1. The germline V gene encodes CDR1 GTSNPN and CDR2 SVGIG (reference sequence). The V gene end was trimmed by 5 bases and the J gene end by 5 bases; junction bases not matched to a gene: 8. The CDR3 has 13 amino acids. Here the CDR3 DNA reads TGTGCCTGGGACAGGGGTATTGCGGACGAGCAGTACTTC. It is translated as CAWDRGIADEQYF.

The genes are TRBV12-2 and TRBJ2-1; the table's D call of TRBD1 was not tested on the DNA. TRBV12-2 is a pseudogene segment. This CDR3 has 14 residues. CDR3 residues: CASRLAGAPPEQFF. CDR3 bases: TGTGCAAGTCGCTTAGCGGGGGCCCCTCCAGAGCAGTTCTTC.

The chain is built from TRBV4-3 and TRBJ2-7; perhaps TRBD1 as D (6 bases). V lost 3 bases, J lost 0 bases, and 18 bases lay in between. CDR1 LGHNA and CDR2 YSLEER come from the germline V gene. This CDR3 has 17 amino acids. Here the CDR3 reads CASSQGVGGQTSYEQYF. In DNA form, the CDR3 reads TGCGCCAGCAGCCAGGGGGTCGGTGGACAGACCTCCTACGAGCAGTACTTC.

The CDR3 loop reads CASSYIWAGLQPQHF. The DNA for the CDR3 is TGTGCCAGCAGTTATATATGGGCAGGGCTTCAGCCCCAGCATTTT. This chain links TRBV6-6 with TRBJ1-5; tentatively, D is TRBD1 (5 bases). The CDR3 totals 15 residues. V dropped 3 bases and J dropped 6 bases, with 15 bases sitting between them. Germline-derived CDR1 and CDR2 are MNHNY and SVGAGI (reference sequence).

The chain uses TRBV6-4 and TRBJ1-5, with D hard to call. The CDR3 extends over 13 amino acids. Germline CDR1 MRHNA, CDR2 SNTAGT. The V end was cut by 5 bases, the J end by 0 bases, with 5 bases between. This chain's CDR3 is CASSSYSNQPQHF. DNA of the CDR3: TGTGCCAGCAGTAGCTATAGCAATCAGCCCCAGCATTTT.

This clone was seen a single time. This chain uses TRBV2 with TRBJ2-1; 7 bases line up with TRBD2. The CDR3 spans 13 residues. The germline V gene encodes CDR1 SNHLY and CDR2 FYNNEI. V lost 7 bases to trimming and J lost 7 bases; unmatched junction nucleotides: 7. This chain's CDR3 is CASNIFGGNEQFF. The CDR3 nucleotides read TGTGCCAGCAATATATTCGGGGGGAATGAGCAGTTCTTC.

This chain connects TRBV11-1 to TRBJ2-2; D possibly corresponds to TRBD2 (7 bases). Germline CDR1 SGHAT, CDR2 FQDESV (reference sequence). Trimming stripped 8 bases from V and 3 bases from J, with 13 bases between. CDR3 length: 14 amino acids. CDR3 in DNA: TGTGCCAGCCGAGAGGGGGGGTACACCGGGGAGCTGTTTTTT. Translated, it gives CASREGGYTGELFF.

The V call is TRBV30, the J call TRBJ2-7; D is ambiguous. Germline values: CDR1 GTSNPN, CDR2 SVGIG (reference sequence). The CDR3 length is 12 residues. Trimming cost V 0 bases and J 3 bases, with 6 bases left between them. This CDR3 is CAWSVQFYEQYF. CDR3 in DNA: TGTGCCTGGAGTGTACAATTCTACGAGCAGTACTTC. The full variable domain, in which reference TRBV30 and TRBJ2-7 provide the parts outside the CDR3, is SQTIHQWPATLVQPVGSPLSLECTVEGTSNPNLYWYRQAAGRGLQLLFYSVGIGQISSEVPQNLSASRPQDRQFILSSKKLLLSDSGFYLCAWSVQFYEQYFGPGTRLTVT.

This clone came up a few times. The J gene is TRBJ2-5, the V gene TRBV7-9; tentatively, D is TRBD1 (6 bases). The V end lost 5 bases, the J end lost 5 bases, and 18 bases lay between the germline ends. The CDR3 totals 15 residues. CDR1 and CDR2 (germline): SEHNR, FQNEAQ (reference sequence). The CDR3 spells CASSTYRELEETQYF. DNA for the CDR3: TGTGCCAGCAGCACCTACAGGGAGTTGGAGGAGACCCAGTACTTC.

The chain links TRBV9 to TRBJ1-1, with a tentative D call TRBD1 (6 bases). The V gene lost 5 bases and the J gene lost 0 bases, with 14 bases spanning the gap. Germline CDR1 and CDR2: SGDLS and YYNGEE. CDR3 length: 15 residues. The CDR3 here is CASSERDRMNTEAFF. The DNA for the CDR3 is TGTGCCAGCAGTGAACGTGACAGGATGAACACTGAAGCTTTCTTT.

The chain is built from TRBV1 and TRBJ1-1; TRBD1 is the table's D call and was not checked against the DNA. TRBV1 is classified as a pseudogene. This CDR3 region has 13 residues. CDR3 coding DNA: TGCACCAGCAGCCAGGGAAACAGGGGACAAGTTTTCTTT. Translation: CTSSQGNRGQVFF.

The V gene is TRBV5-6, the J gene TRBJ2-6, with 8 positions matching TRBD2. The trim removed 6 bases at V and 1 base at J, leaving 3 bases unmatched. Germline CDR1 SGHDT, CDR2 YYEEEE. The CDR3 contains 15 residues. DNA of the CDR3: TGTGCCAGCAACCGGGGGGGGTCTGGGGCCAACGTCCTGACTTTC. Translating it yields CASNRGGSGANVLTF.

The V and J genes are TRBV2 and TRBJ1-4; D not certain. V lost 1 base, J lost 5 bases, and 8 bases lay in between. The CDR3 has 14 amino acids. Germline V gene data show CDR1 as SNHLY and CDR2 as FYNNEI. CDR3 protein: CASSEGGGNEKLFF. CDR3 nucleotide sequence: TGTGCCAGCAGTGAAGGGGGAGGGAATGAAAAACTGTTTTTT.

This CDR3 reads CSVGGGKSGANVLTF. Here the CDR3 DNA reads TGCAGCGTTGGGGGGGGGAAGTCTGGGGCCAACGTCCTGACTTTC. The gene calls are TRBV29-1 and TRBJ2-6; the match to TRBD2 covers 7 bases. The CDR3 runs 15 residues. The V segment lost 4 bases and the J segment 1 base; nucleotides outside the gene matches: 4. The V gene's germline CDR1 is SQVTM and CDR2 ANQGSEA. Combining the CDR3 with reference TRBV29-1 and TRBJ2-6 gives the whole variable domain SAVISQKPSRDICQRGTSLTIQCQVDSQVTMMFWYRQQPGQSLTLIATANQGSEATYESGFVIDKFPISRPNLTFSTLTVSNMSPEDSSIYLCSVGGGKSGANVLTFGAGSRLTVL.

This clone was found once. This chain links TRBV6-1 with TRBJ2-1; 14 nucleotides line up with TRBD2. J gave up 9 bases and V 3 bases, and 7 bases lay outside the gene matches. The CDR3 is made up of 16 amino acids. Germline CDR1 is MNHNS and CDR2 is SASEGT. CDR3 DNA: TGTGCCAGCAGTGAGGGACTAGCGGGAGTCGGATTTGAGCAGTTCTTC. It translates to CASSEGLAGVGFEQFF.

The rearrangement joins TRBV7-8 to TRBJ1-3; tentative D call: TRBD1 (5 bases). The CDR3 is 15 amino acids. Germline values: CDR1 SGHVS, CDR2 FQNEAQ. The V end lost 5 bases, the J end lost 2 bases, and 13 bases lay between the germline ends. CDR3 loop: CASSVTGTPGNTIYF. Written as DNA, the CDR3 is TGTGCCAGCAGCGTCACCGGGACTCCTGGAAACACCATATATTTT.

The chain is built from TRBV5-1 and TRBJ2-5; 12 nucleotides line up with TRBD2. CDR1 is SGHRS and CDR2 is YFSETQ in the germline V gene. With 1 base clipped from V and 5 bases from J, the junction kept 6 bases outside the gene matches. The CDR3 has 16 residues. The CDR3 sequence is CASSLPSGGAGETQYF. The CDR3 coding sequence is TGCGCCAGCAGCTTGCCTAGCGGGGGGGCCGGGGAGACCCAGTACTTC.

This chain joins TRBV4-1 and TRBJ2-2; no clear D. With 5 bases removed from V and 7 bases from J, the gap between germline ends came to 5 bases. CDR3 length: 11 amino acids. Germline CDR1 MGHRA, CDR2 YSYEKL. CDR3 region: CASSFHGELFF. In DNA, the CDR3 is TGCGCCAGCAGCTTCCACGGGGAGCTGTTTTTT.

The V gene is TRBV2, the J gene TRBJ2-2; tentative D call: TRBD2 (6 bases). The germline V gene encodes CDR1 SNHLY and CDR2 FYNNEI. Trimming removed 7 bases at V and 7 bases at J, with 16 bases between. CDR3 length equals 14 residues. CDR3 in amino acids: CASIPGTGIGELFF. The CDR3 DNA sequence: TGTGCCAGCATCCCCGGGACTGGGATCGGGGAGCTGTTTTTT.

This chain joins TRBV2 and TRBJ2-7; D is perhaps TRBD1 (5 bases). V was trimmed by 3 bases and J by 3 bases, leaving 15 bases between them. Germline CDR1 is SNHLY and CDR2 is FYNNEI. This CDR3 has 15 residues. This chain's CDR3 is CASSDSGPALYEQYF. CDR3 bases: TGTGCCAGCAGTGACTCAGGGCCCGCCCTCTACGAGCAGTACTTC.

The chain's CDR3 is CASSPDRGRVEKLFF. The CDR3 DNA is TGTGCCAGCAGCCCCGACAGGGGGCGCGTTGAAAAACTGTTTTTT. V gene TRBV11-2 combines with J gene TRBJ1-4, with 10 positions matching TRBD1. The CDR3 has 15 amino acids. With V trimmed by 5 bases and J by 7 bases, 7 bases remained unmatched. Looked up from germline, CDR1 is SGHAT and CDR2 is FQNNGV. The complete variable domain, with remaining parts taken from reference TRBV11-2 and TRBJ1-4, reads EAGVAQSPRYKIIEKRQSVAFWCNPISGHATLYWYQQILGQGPKLLIQFQNNGVVDDSQLPKDRFSAERLKGVDSTLKIQPAKLEDSAVYLCASSPDRGRVEKLFFGSGTQLSVL.